The 9 T cell receptor beta chains in this list originate from one sample, sequenced in a study of Ad26.COV2.S vaccination and SARS-CoV-2 variants. As for treatment: 15 to 20 received Ad26.COV2.S at low or high dose, single or two shots; several received placebo; per-sample allocation not given. Collection of the samples took place on day 63 after the first injection of vaccine or placebo. Clones were read by immunoSEQ multiplex PCR, and TCRdb kept only the in-frame ones, dropping some. The table includes 350,000 to 450,000 clones, about four fifths detected once. The source material was peripheral blood, sampled in a trial of Ad26.COV2.S vaccine versus placebo. These receptors were taken from a person aged 18-65 years who received the Ad26.COV2.S COVID-19 vaccine or a placebo.

The chain recombines TRBV9 with TRBJ2-1; 7 bases line up with TRBD2. In germline, CDR1 is SGDLS, CDR2 YYNGEE. Trimming took 2 bases from V and 8 from J; bases not matched to a gene: 7. This CDR3 has 14 amino acids. The CDR3 loop is CASSVRQRGDEQFF. CDR3 sequence (DNA): TGTGCCAGCAGCGTCAGGCAACGGGGGGATGAGCAGTTCTTC.

CDR3 coding DNA: TGTGCCAGCAGCTTTAACGGCTTTGACCAGCCCCAGCATTTT. Translating gives CASSFNGFDQPQHF. The J gene is TRBJ1-5, the V gene TRBV7-2; no definite D call. Germline loops: CDR1 SGHTA, CDR2 FQGNSA. The CDR3 loop spans 14 amino acids. V was cut by 3 bases and J by 7 bases, with 13 bases left in between. Variable domain in full (rest from reference TRBV7-2 and TRBJ1-5): GAGVSQSPSNKVTEKGKDVELRCDPISGHTALYWYRQSLGQGLEFLIYFQGNSAPDKSGLPSDRFSAERTGGSVSTLTIQRTQQEDSAVYLCASSFNGFDQPQHFGDGTRLSIL.

This CDR3 is CASSLARDNYGYTF. The CDR3, as DNA: TGTGCCAGCAGTTTAGCCCGGGATAACTATGGCTACACCTTC. The chain uses TRBV27 and TRBJ1-2; D is undetermined. The V end lost 2 bases, the J end lost 1 base, and 8 bases lay between the germline ends. The CDR3 contains 14 residues. CDR1 and CDR2 (germline): MNHEY, SMNVEV (reference sequence).

This clone was detected only a few times. The chain joins TRBV12-5 to TRBJ1-5; D unclear. Trimming shortened V by 4 bases and J by 4 bases, and 11 bases separated the two germline ends. The CDR3 spans 14 residues. Germline V gene data show CDR1 as LGHNT and CDR2 as FRNRAP. CDR3 region: CASGSGETNQPQHF. For the CDR3, the DNA is TGTGCTAGTGGTTCTGGGGAAACTAATCAGCCCCAGCATTTT.

The V and J genes are TRBV13 and TRBJ2-6; TRBD2 matches 9 bases. The CDR3 covers 18 residues. CDR1 and CDR2 (germline): PRHDT, FYEKMQ (reference sequence). V shed 3 bases, J shed 0 bases, and the junction held 6 bases outside the gene matches. The chain's CDR3 is CASSLTSGTLSGANVLTF. CDR3 in DNA: TGTGCCAGCAGCTTGACTAGCGGTACCCTCTCTGGGGCCAACGTCCTGACTTTC.

The chain is built from TRBV20-1 and TRBJ1-1; no firm D call. The V end lost 0 bases, the J end lost 7 bases, and 6 bases lay between the germline ends. Germline CDR1 reads DFQATT; CDR2 reads SNEGSKA (reference sequence). The CDR3 runs to 11 residues. CDR3 in amino acids: CSARDRGEAFF. The CDR3 coding sequence is TGCAGTGCTAGAGATCGCGGTGAAGCTTTCTTT.

This rearrangement joins TRBV19 to TRBJ2-2, with a possible D match to TRBD2 (6 bases). This CDR3 spans 15 amino acids. Trimming took off 5 bases at V and 0 bases at J, with 10 bases between the two ends. CDR1 LNHDA and CDR2 SQIVND come from the germline V gene (reference sequence). CDR3 in DNA: TGTGCCAGTAGTGCGGGGTTACCGAACACCGGGGAGCTGTTTTTT. It translates to CASSAGLPNTGELFF.

This chain joins TRBV6-5 and TRBJ2-7; D could derive from TRBD1 or TRBD2 (5 bases each). The germline gives CDR1 MNHEY, CDR2 SVGAGI. CDR3 length: 14 amino acids. V was shortened by 6 bases and J by 2 bases, with 14 bases between the two germline ends. The CDR3 region is CASSEGPLPYEQYF. CDR3 nucleotides: TGTGCCAGCAGCGAGGGACCCCTCCCCTACGAGCAGTACTTC.

The chain links TRBV12-3 or TRBV12-4 to TRBJ1-2, with 8 bases fitting TRBD1. J was trimmed by 11 bases and V by 4 bases; bases with no gene match: 3. The CDR3 extends over 11 amino acids. CDR3 sequence (DNA): TGTGCCAGCAGTTGGGGACAGGAATACACCTTC. Its translation is CASSWGQEYTF.